A selection of T cell receptor beta chains follows, all from one sample in a study of T cells after yellow fever vaccination. TCRdb analysed the 5' RACE reads with MiXCR anew, one entry per CDR3 protein. The repertoire includes 300,000 or so distinct CDR3 sequences, around 10% of them detected once, and about 3.7% sits in the top ten. Sequencing used CD4+ T cells sorted from PBMCs, obtained 5 days after the yellow fever booster vaccination. These receptors were obtained from a young man who received the YFV17D yellow fever vaccine. Both conserved end residues are part of each CDR3. The order of the fields is D gene, clone size, V gene, J gene, CDR3 DNA, CDR3 protein. D genes are given only for firm matches. A row's size may be missing; if present it is once, few, many or a size class.

d_gene: NA; abundance: few; v_gene: TRBV25-1; j_gene: TRBJ2-1; CDR3nt: TGTGCCAGCAGTGACCGCCCATCCGGGAATGAGCAGTTCTTC; CDR3aa: CASSDRPSGNEQFF
d_gene: TRBD1; abundance: few; v_gene: TRBV5-1; j_gene: TRBJ1-1; CDR3nt: TGCGCCAGCAGCGAACAGGGGGCCGGCTGGGCTGAAGCTTTCTTT; CDR3aa: CASSEQGAGWAEAFF
d_gene: TRBD1; abundance: few; v_gene: TRBV18; j_gene: TRBJ2-1; CDR3nt: TGTGCCAGCTCCCGGCCCGGGACAGGGGGCTCGGAGGAGCAGTTCTTC; CDR3aa: CASSRPGTGGSEEQFF
d_gene: TRBD2; abundance: few; v_gene: TRBV5-1; j_gene: TRBJ2-5; CDR3nt: TGCGCCAGCAGCTGGGGACTAGCCGAAGAGACCCAGTACTTC; CDR3aa: CASSWGLAEETQYF
d_gene: NA; abundance: many; v_gene: TRBV20-1; j_gene: TRBJ2-5; CDR3nt: TGCAGTGCTAGAGATAGGAGGCAGGGCGAGACCCAGTACTTC; CDR3aa: CSARDRRQGETQYF
d_gene: TRBD1; abundance: few; v_gene: TRBV7-9; j_gene: TRBJ1-3; CDR3nt: TGTGCCAGCAGCCAGAGGGGGCCGGGAAACACCATATATTTT; CDR3aa: CASSQRGPGNTIYF
d_gene: NA; abundance: NA; v_gene: TRBV7-9; j_gene: TRBJ1-4; CDR3nt: TGTGCCAGCAGCTTAGAACGGACCGTAAATGAAAAACTGTTTTTT; CDR3aa: CASSLERTVNEKLFF
d_gene: NA; abundance: NA; v_gene: TRBV11-2; j_gene: TRBJ2-5; CDR3nt: TGTGCCAGCAGCTTGTGGCTAGCCGGTGAGACCCAGTACTTC; CDR3aa: CASSLWLAGETQYF
d_gene: NA; abundance: NA; v_gene: TRBV11-3; j_gene: TRBJ1-1; CDR3nt: TGTGCCAGCAGCCCCAGCAGGGAGGGTCACACTGAAGCTTTCTTT; CDR3aa: CASSPSREGHTEAFF
d_gene: NA; abundance: many; v_gene: TRBV7-2; j_gene: TRBJ1-1; CDR3nt: TGTGCCAGCAGCTTCGGTAGCGTGGACACTGAAGCTTTCTTT; CDR3aa: CASSFGSVDTEAFF
d_gene: TRBD2; abundance: few; v_gene: TRBV20-1; j_gene: TRBJ2-1; CDR3nt: TGCAGTGCAAGGACTAGCGGGGGCCCGCCAAGGTACAATGAGCAGTTCTTC; CDR3aa: CSARTSGGPPRYNEQFF
d_gene: NA; abundance: NA; v_gene: TRBV3-1; j_gene: TRBJ2-7; CDR3nt: TGTGCCAGCAGCCAAGCGGCAGGGGCCGAGCAGTACTTC; CDR3aa: CASSQAAGAEQYF
d_gene: NA; abundance: few; v_gene: TRBV10-3; j_gene: TRBJ2-5; CDR3nt: TGTGCCATCAGTGCCCAAGAGACCCAGTACTTC; CDR3aa: CAISAQETQYF
d_gene: NA; abundance: few; v_gene: TRBV4-2; j_gene: TRBJ2-2; CDR3nt: TGTGCCAGCAGCCAAGGGAGGCAGAACACCGGGGAGCTGTTTTTT; CDR3aa: CASSQGRQNTGELFF
d_gene: NA; abundance: few; v_gene: TRBV5-6; j_gene: TRBJ2-1; CDR3nt: TGTGCCAGCAGCTTGGATACAGAACAAAACAATGAGCAGTTCTTC; CDR3aa: CASSLDTEQNNEQFF
d_gene: NA; abundance: NA; v_gene: TRBV7-9; j_gene: TRBJ1-1; CDR3nt: TGTGCCAGCAGCTTAACTGGCAGCCACACTGAAGCTTTCTTT; CDR3aa: CASSLTGSHTEAFF
d_gene: NA; abundance: few; v_gene: TRBV14; j_gene: TRBJ1-1; CDR3nt: TGTGCCAGCAGCCAAGGACACACTGAAGCTTTCTTT; CDR3aa: CASSQGHTEAFF
d_gene: NA; abundance: few; v_gene: TRBV2; j_gene: TRBJ2-1; CDR3nt: TGTGCCAGCAGTGGGGGACTGTGGAGCTCCTACAATGAGCAGTTCTTC; CDR3aa: CASSGGLWSSYNEQFF
d_gene: NA; abundance: NA; v_gene: TRBV6-6; j_gene: TRBJ2-7; CDR3nt: TGTGCCAGCGCACGCGGGGCTCCCCTCTACGAGCAGTACTTC; CDR3aa: CASARGAPLYEQYF
d_gene: TRBD1; abundance: few; v_gene: TRBV6-2/TRBV6-3; j_gene: TRBJ2-2; CDR3nt: TGTGCCAGCAGTCTAGGGGGCCAGGAGACCGGGGAGCTGTTTTTT; CDR3aa: CASSLGGQETGELFF
d_gene: NA; abundance: few; v_gene: TRBV11-2; j_gene: TRBJ1-2; CDR3nt: TGTGCCAGCCGTAGAACTGGCTACACCTTC; CDR3aa: CASRRTGYTF
d_gene: TRBD1; abundance: NA; v_gene: TRBV13; j_gene: TRBJ1-5; CDR3nt: TGTGCCAGCAGCTTAGGGGGACAGGATCCAATTCAGCCCCAGCATTTT; CDR3aa: CASSLGGQDPIQPQHF
d_gene: TRBD2; abundance: few; v_gene: TRBV12-5; j_gene: TRBJ2-3; CDR3nt: TGTGCTAGTGGGACGCCTAGCGGGGACACAGATACGCAGTATTTT; CDR3aa: CASGTPSGDTDTQYF
d_gene: NA; abundance: NA; v_gene: TRBV4-1; j_gene: TRBJ1-1; CDR3nt: TGCGCCAGCAGCCAAGTGGCCGGGCTGAGCACTGAAGCTTTCTTT; CDR3aa: CASSQVAGLSTEAFF
d_gene: TRBD2; abundance: NA; v_gene: TRBV11-2; j_gene: TRBJ2-1; CDR3nt: TGTGCCAGCACCAGAAGCGGGGGGCCCCAGTACAATGAGCAGTTCTTC; CDR3aa: CASTRSGGPQYNEQFF
d_gene: TRBD1; abundance: many; v_gene: TRBV4-2; j_gene: TRBJ2-1; CDR3nt: TGTGCCAGCAGCCAAGAAGACAGGGGTGGATACAATGAGCAGTTCTTC; CDR3aa: CASSQEDRGGYNEQFF
d_gene: TRBD2; abundance: NA; v_gene: TRBV4-1; j_gene: TRBJ2-4; CDR3nt: TGCGCCAGCAGTGCTGGGACTAACAAAAACATTCAGTACTTC; CDR3aa: CASSAGTNKNIQYF
d_gene: NA; abundance: few; v_gene: TRBV7-2; j_gene: TRBJ2-3; CDR3nt: TGTGCCAGCAGCTTAAGGGGGGTGAATACGCAGTATTTT; CDR3aa: CASSLRGVNTQYF
d_gene: NA; abundance: few; v_gene: TRBV20-1; j_gene: TRBJ1-1; CDR3nt: TGCAGTGCCAGAGAGGTTCAGCGCGACACTGAAGCTTTCTTT; CDR3aa: CSAREVQRDTEAFF
d_gene: NA; abundance: few; v_gene: TRBV6-6; j_gene: TRBJ2-5; CDR3nt: TGTGCCAGCAGTTCCGCGGACTGGGGGGAAGAGACCCAGTACTTC; CDR3aa: CASSSADWGEETQYF
d_gene: NA; abundance: NA; v_gene: TRBV4-3; j_gene: TRBJ2-7; CDR3nt: TGCGCCAGCAGCCAAGATCGAGGGGACTACGAGCAGTACTTC; CDR3aa: CASSQDRGDYEQYF
d_gene: TRBD1; abundance: few; v_gene: TRBV12-3/TRBV12-4; j_gene: TRBJ1-5; CDR3nt: TGTGCCAGCACCTGGGGAGGGACAGGGGGCGATCAGCCCCAGCATTTT; CDR3aa: CASTWGGTGGDQPQHF
d_gene: TRBD2; abundance: many; v_gene: TRBV6-1; j_gene: TRBJ2-1; CDR3nt: TGTGCCAGCAGTGAGGGACTAGCGGGGGGCAATGAGCAGTTCTTC; CDR3aa: CASSEGLAGGNEQFF
d_gene: NA; abundance: NA; v_gene: TRBV3-2; j_gene: TRBJ2-1; CDR3nt: TGTGCCAGCAGCCAAGTATCCTCGACAGGGTCGTTCTTC; CDR3aa: CASSQVSSTGSFF
d_gene: NA; abundance: NA; v_gene: TRBV2; j_gene: TRBJ1-2; CDR3nt: TGTGCCAGCAACGGTTTGGGGCAGGCCTCCCTCGGGGGCTACACCTTC; CDR3aa: CASNGLGQASLGGYTF
d_gene: NA; abundance: NA; v_gene: TRBV6-5; j_gene: TRBJ1-1; CDR3nt: TGTGCCAGCAGCCCCAGGGCAGGAGCTTTCTTT; CDR3aa: CASSPRAGAFF
d_gene: TRBD2; abundance: NA; v_gene: TRBV12-3/TRBV12-4; j_gene: TRBJ2-1; CDR3nt: TGTGCCAGCAGCCAGCGGGGGGGCCCGAATGAGCAGTTCTTC; CDR3aa: CASSQRGGPNEQFF
d_gene: TRBD1; abundance: NA; v_gene: TRBV19; j_gene: TRBJ2-5; CDR3nt: TGTGCCAGTAGGATGGGACAGTCCCAAGAGACCCAGTACTTC; CDR3aa: CASRMGQSQETQYF
d_gene: NA; abundance: few; v_gene: TRBV5-1; j_gene: TRBJ2-5; CDR3nt: TGCGCCAGCAGCTTATCCCCCCAGGGTCAATGGGAGACCCAGTACTTC; CDR3aa: CASSLSPQGQWETQYF
d_gene: NA; abundance: many; v_gene: TRBV9; j_gene: TRBJ2-3; CDR3nt: TGTGCCAGCAGCGTAGGACACTCCACAGATACGCAGTATTTT; CDR3aa: CASSVGHSTDTQYF
d_gene: TRBD2; abundance: few; v_gene: TRBV7-2; j_gene: TRBJ2-3; CDR3nt: TGTGCCAGCAGGAAGGGGGCTAGCGGGGGAACAGATACGCAGTATTTT; CDR3aa: CASRKGASGGTDTQYF
d_gene: NA; abundance: many; v_gene: TRBV5-1; j_gene: TRBJ1-6; CDR3nt: TGCGCCAGCAGCGGGGGCAGGGATAATTCACCCCTCCACTTT; CDR3aa: CASSGGRDNSPLHF
d_gene: NA; abundance: few; v_gene: TRBV6-6; j_gene: TRBJ1-6; CDR3nt: TGTGCCAGCAGGCAGGGAGATAATTCACCCCTCCACTTT; CDR3aa: CASRQGDNSPLHF
d_gene: TRBD1; abundance: few; v_gene: TRBV5-1; j_gene: TRBJ1-2; CDR3nt: TGCGCCAGCAGCGGGGGACAGGAATATGGCTACACCTTC; CDR3aa: CASSGGQEYGYTF
d_gene: NA; abundance: few; v_gene: TRBV5-8; j_gene: TRBJ1-1; CDR3nt: TGTGCCAGCAGATTATTAGGAGGGACTGAAGCTTTCTTT; CDR3aa: CASRLLGGTEAFF
d_gene: TRBD1; abundance: few; v_gene: TRBV5-4; j_gene: TRBJ2-5; CDR3nt: TGTGCCAGCAGCTTGCCAGACAGGGTAGGAGAGACCCAGTACTTC; CDR3aa: CASSLPDRVGETQYF